Below, one TCR beta chain is given with its context. This clonotype was counted many times. Its antigen remains undetermined. No base quality information exists; no much larger clone differs at one position. The time point label, read with the paper, signifies: sample taken at primary tumor resection. The donors were 60 to 80 patients from the lung TRACERx cohort who had early-stage, untreated non-small cell lung cancer. For TCR sequencing, whole RNA was extracted from tumor and nontumor lung tissue, or from cryopreserved PBMC samples, and no cell sorting was done. Only patients for whom sufficient RNA was available from at least two tumor regions were selected for TCR sequencing. The CDR3 contains 13 residues, cysteine and phenylalanine counted. Of all the DNA, just the CDR3 is kept, 39 bases in frame from base 1. CDR1 and CDR2 are read off the germline V gene (reference sequence) as LGHDT and YNNKEL. V sheds 7 bases and J sheds 8 bases, leaving 17 bases between their ends.

The library came from 5' RACE. TCRdb names NextSeq 500 as the instrument used. To allow correction of PCR and sequencing errors, the TCR library protocol tagged every TCR cDNA molecule with a unique molecular identifier. On the authors' methods: TCR identification, UMI-based error correction and CDR3 extraction were all carried out with Decombinator tools. TCRs above a frequency of 2 per 1,000, corresponding to the top 1% of the tumor frequency distribution, were defined as expanded. Renyi diversity was calculated using the R vegan package after each repertoire was subsampled 100 times to 5,000 TCRs. CDR3 similarity networks were constructed using string-kernel similarity of amino acid triplets, with links drawn between CDR3s whose pairwise similarity was above 0.82. Using fastp trimming at Q25 and MiXCR clonotype assembly, TCRdb reanalyzed the public sequencing data and kept in-frame beta chains. Merged by CDR3 protein, the rows form single entries marked with the most common genes and DNA. The V and J calls and clone size are TCRdb's, not the authors'. The sample data list tens of thousands of distinct CDR3 sequences, and 7% to 7.5% of these were observed just once. The leading ten clones occupy 29% of the sample.

This sample is drawn from a study of spatial heterogeneity in lung cancer (dated by TCRdb to the late 2010s). For context, the study as a whole: Beta-chain transcripts were consistently detected in greater numbers than alpha-chain transcripts, which likely reflected higher beta-chain transcript abundance. Both alpha and beta chains were TCR-sequenced in samples taken at surgery, namely 220 tumor regions, around 61 matched nontumor lung samples and 45 to 60 PBMC samples. TCR alpha and beta repertoires were quantitatively compared across multiple tumor regions, matched nontumor lung and blood in non-small cell lung cancer. TCR repertoire features were related to nonsynonymous mutation counts determined by whole-exome sequencing of tumor tissue. In the raw uncorrected reads, each unique combination of TCR and UMI appeared more than ten times on average. General conclusions and limits of the study: Additional single-cell paired TCR alpha and beta sequencing was considered necessary to confirm, at a functional level, the hypothesis that regional TCRs recognize regional mutations. Ubiquitous expanded tumor TCRs showed up in blood more often at tumor resection than at routine follow-up.

This chain joins TRBV3-1 to TRBJ1-1; TRBD1 is a possible D gene, resting on 5 matching bases. This receptor was identified in a female donor with early-stage non-small cell lung cancer. The source was PBMCs, collected at surgery. The nucleotide sequence reads as follows: TGTGCCAGCAATCCGGTCCAGGGCGACGAAGCTTTCTTT. Translated, this gives CASNPVQGDEAFF.